The next 32 T cell receptor beta chains were all read from a single sample in a study of blood T cell repertoires in COVID-19. Assay: immunoSEQ multiplex PCR; the TCRdb copy retains only in-frame clones and omits some. Of roughly 150,000 clones listed, roughly 80% are singletons. The material sequenced was peripheral blood. The source of these receptors is a human donor in a cohort sampled during active COVID-19.

This clone was observed a few times. J is TRBJ1-2 and V is TRBV19; 12 bases are shared with TRBD1. Germline V gene lookup returns CDR1 LNHDA and CDR2 SQIVND (reference sequence). Trimming took 3 bases from V and 3 from J; bases not matched to a gene: 5. The CDR3 length is 16 residues. The CDR3 protein is CASSIRDRGQDYGYTF. In DNA, the CDR3 is TGTGCCAGTAGTATCCGGGACAGGGGGCAAGACTATGGCTACACCTTC.

The chain recombines TRBV5-4 with TRBJ2-2, with D tentatively TRBD2 (6 bases). CDR1 and CDR2 from the germline V gene are SGHNT and YYREEE (reference sequence). This CDR3 contains 14 residues. Trimming removed 1 base at V and 6 bases at J, with 10 bases between. The CDR3 nucleotides are TGTGCCAGCAGCTTGTTGGGGGGATCCGGGGAGCTGTTTTTT. Its protein is CASSLLGGSGELFF.

The CDR3 loop is CASRRTGRVSTEAFF. DNA for the CDR3: TGTGCCAGCAGACGGACAGGGCGGGTTAGCACTGAAGCTTTCTTT. V usage is TRBV6-5 and J usage is TRBJ1-1; 8 nucleotides align to TRBD1. V was clipped by 6 bases and J by 4 bases; unmatched bases: 10. Germline V gives CDR1 MNHEY, CDR2 SVGAGI. This CDR3 comprises 15 residues.

This chain connects TRBV6-5 to TRBJ1-1; 9 nucleotides match TRBD1. This CDR3 comprises 13 residues. Germline lookup yields CDR1 MNHEY and CDR2 SVGAGI. The junction had 4 bases not matched to a gene; V was cut back by 6 bases and J by 5 bases. CDR3 region: CASRGQGQTEAFF. CDR3 bases: TGTGCCAGCAGAGGACAGGGGCAGACTGAAGCTTTCTTT.

The CDR3 DNA sequence: TGTGCCAGCAGCCAAATAAATGAGCAGTTCTTC. It codes for CASSQINEQFF. V is TRBV3-1 (or the pseudogene TRBV3-2) and J is TRBJ2-1; D uncertain. Germline assignment: CDR1 LGHDT and CDR2 YNNKEL (reference sequence). V was cut by 2 bases and J by 7 bases, with 3 bases left in between. The CDR3 runs to 11 residues.

This chain connects TRBV4-1 to TRBJ1-5; 9 bases match TRBD1. This CDR3 is built from 15 residues. V shed 3 bases and J 7 bases; nucleotides not matched to a gene: 7. The germline CDR1 and CDR2 sequences are MGHRA and YSYEKL. Written as DNA, the CDR3 is TGCGCCAGCAGCCACGTTACAGGGGGCGTCCAGCCCCAGCATTTT. As protein: CASSHVTGGVQPQHF.

The J gene is TRBJ1-6, the V gene TRBV6-5, with unresolved D. Germline V gives CDR1 MNHEY, CDR2 SVGAGI. Trimming shortened V by 5 bases and J by 8 bases, and 13 bases separated the two germline ends. CDR3 length: 14 residues. CDR3 sequence reads: CASSMGRWDSPLHF. For the CDR3, the DNA is TGTGCCAGCAGTATGGGCAGGTGGGATTCACCCCTCCACTTT.

Worth noting for this clone: Within the sample, other DNA sequences also encode this same CDR3. The chain carries TRBV6-5 and TRBJ1-2, with a tentative D call TRBD1 (6 bases). V was clipped by 0 bases and J by 2 bases, with 7 bases between them. Germline V CDR1 and CDR2: MNHEY, SVGAGI. This CDR3 has 14 residues. CDR3 sequence: CASSYSRGNYGYTF. The CDR3 coding sequence is TGTGCCAGCAGTTACTCGAGGGGGAACTATGGCTACACCTTC.

This chain connects TRBV6-2 or TRBV6-3 to TRBJ2-2; D is unresolved. The V gene lost 4 bases and the J gene lost 2 bases, with 5 bases spanning the gap. Germline loops: CDR1 MNHEY, CDR2 SVGEGT. CDR3 length equals 13 residues. The CDR3 protein is CASSFLNTGELFF. CDR3 coding DNA: TGTGCCAGCAGTTTCTTAAACACCGGGGAGCTGTTTTTT.

This clone appeared a few times. The V gene is TRBV5-4, the J gene TRBJ2-7; 8 bases align to TRBD1. V shed 4 bases and J 2 bases; nucleotides not matched to a gene: 8. This CDR3 is 15 amino acids long. CDR1 is SGHNT and CDR2 is YYREEE in the germline V gene (reference sequence). For the CDR3, the DNA is TGTGCCAGCAGCCTCTCGGGGACAGGCACCTACGAGCAGTACTTC. Translated: CASSLSGTGTYEQYF.

The table lists this clone with a count of one. The chain links TRBV2 to TRBJ1-5; the match to TRBD1 covers 11 bases. J was trimmed by 7 bases and V by 6 bases; bases with no gene match: 2. Germline loops: CDR1 SNHLY, CDR2 FYNNEI. The CDR3 spans 13 residues. The CDR3 sequence is CASRGTGGQPQHF. Here the CDR3 DNA reads TGTGCCAGCAGAGGGACAGGGGGACAGCCCCAGCATTTT.

On this clone itself: Other DNA sequences in this sample translate to the same CDR3. The genes are TRBV5-1 and TRBJ1-4, with 7 bases that match TRBD1. The J segment lost 4 bases and the V segment lost 0 bases, leaving 0 bases of the junction unmatched. Germline assignment: CDR1 SGHRS and CDR2 YFSETQ. The CDR3 spans 14 residues. The CDR3 sequence: CASSLGQGNEKLFF. The CDR3 region has the DNA TGCGCCAGCAGCTTGGGACAGGGTAATGAAAAACTGTTTTTT.

This clone has just a few counts. The V and J genes are TRBV3-1 (or the pseudogene TRBV3-2) and TRBJ2-1, with 7 bases matching TRBD1. Germline loops: CDR1 LGHDT, CDR2 YNNKEL (reference sequence). The length of the CDR3 is 17 residues. V trimming: 0 bases; J trimming: 2 bases; junction bases outside the gene matches: 7. The CDR3 protein is CASSQEQGQLTYNEQFF. CDR3 nucleotides: TGTGCCAGCAGCCAAGAGCAGGGACAGCTAACCTACAATGAGCAGTTCTTC.

The V and J genes are TRBV19 and TRBJ1-2; TRBD1 matches at 7 bases. The CDR3 consists of 14 residues. The germline gives CDR1 LNHDA, CDR2 SQIVND (reference sequence). V shed 0 bases, J shed 5 bases, and the junction held 3 bases outside the gene matches. The CDR3 spells CASSIDEGQYGYTF. CDR3 coding DNA: TGTGCCAGTAGTATAGATGAGGGACAGTATGGCTACACCTTC.

This chain connects TRBV13 to TRBJ1-5; D might be TRBD1 (6 bases). Germline lookup yields CDR1 PRHDT and CDR2 FYEKMQ (reference sequence). Trimming stripped 4 bases from V and 2 bases from J, with 9 bases between. The CDR3 runs 14 residues. The chain's CDR3 is CASSSGQRNQPQHF. DNA for the CDR3: TGTGCCAGCAGCTCCGGACAGCGCAATCAGCCCCAGCATTTT.

V and J are TRBV6-5 and TRBJ1-1; D remains ambiguous. This CDR3 comprises 12 residues. Germline V CDR1 and CDR2: MNHEY, SVGAGI. V was shortened by 11 bases and J by 1 base, with 11 bases between the two germline ends. The CDR3: CASARSNTEAFF. Here the CDR3 DNA reads TGTGCCTCCGCCAGGTCGAACACTGAAGCTTTCTTT.

The chain has TRBV6-5 and TRBJ1-5; weak D call: TRBD1 (5 bases). CDR1 is MNHEY and CDR2 is SVGAGI in the germline V gene. The V gene lost 6 bases and the J gene lost 3 bases, with 15 bases spanning the gap. CDR3 size: 15 residues. This CDR3 reads CASSRAGGDNQPQHF. DNA of the CDR3: TGTGCCAGCAGCCGAGCCGGGGGGGACAATCAGCCCCAGCATTTT.

The rearrangement uses TRBV10-3 and TRBJ1-1; tentatively, D is TRBD1 (5 bases). Germline V gene data show CDR1 as ENHRY and CDR2 as SYGVKD. This CDR3 spans 14 amino acids. V was trimmed by 11 bases and J by 3 bases, leaving 19 bases between them. In DNA, the CDR3 is TGTGCCGCCCGTCTCGGGGGTGAGGACACTGAAGCTTTCTTT. Residues: CAARLGGEDTEAFF.

The chain recombines TRBV14 with TRBJ2-7; TRBD1 matches 7 bases. CDR1 SGHDN and CDR2 FVKESK come from the germline V gene. Trimming removed 3 bases from V and 5 bases from J; junction bases left unmatched: 7. This CDR3 spans 14 amino acids. The CDR3 region is CASSQYRGFDEQYF. The DNA of the CDR3 is TGTGCCAGCAGCCAGTACAGGGGCTTCGACGAGCAGTACTTC.

This sequence joins TRBV6-5 and TRBJ1-2; D is unresolved. Germline V gene lookup returns CDR1 MNHEY and CDR2 SVGAGI. Between the trimmed V and J ends, which lost 0 bases and 4 bases, there was a span of 9 bases. This CDR3 comprises 14 residues. The CDR3 region is CASSYSLFFYGYTF. In DNA form, the CDR3 reads TGTGCCAGCAGTTACTCCCTATTCTTCTATGGCTACACCTTC.

This chain connects TRBV19 to TRBJ2-7; D not certain. Per germline, CDR1 LNHDA and CDR2 SQIVND (reference sequence). The ends were cut back, 1 base at V and 1 base at J, with 11 bases in the middle. CDR3 size: 15 residues. CDR3 nucleotide sequence: TGTGCCAGTAGTATAGGGGCAGCCCTGTCCTACGAGCAGTACTTC. Translating gives CASSIGAALSYEQYF.

The CDR3 sequence is CASMDRKKNRGYGYTF. The CDR3 DNA follows: TGTGCCAGCATGGACAGGAAGAAGAATCGGGGCTATGGCTACACCTTC. The genes are TRBV28 and TRBJ1-2; 7 positions match TRBD1. V gave up 7 bases and J gave up 4 bases; unmatched junction bases: 15. The CDR3 consists of 16 residues. In germline, CDR1 is MDHEN, CDR2 SYDVKM.

This chain connects TRBV3-1 (or the pseudogene TRBV3-2) to TRBJ1-2; D is possibly TRBD1 (6 bases). Germline CDR1 and CDR2: LGHDT and YNNKEL (reference sequence). This CDR3 spans 16 amino acids. V lost 1 base to trimming and J lost 7 bases, with 19 bases between them. The CDR3 loop reads CASSQVRDTMQGGYTF. The CDR3, as DNA: TGTGCCAGCAGCCAAGTTAGGGACACCATGCAGGGTGGCTACACCTTC.

The genes are TRBV27 and TRBJ2-7; maybe TRBD2 (6 bases). This CDR3 is 15 amino acids long. CDR1 MNHEY and CDR2 SMNVEV come from the germline V gene (reference sequence). V lost 6 bases to trimming and J lost 1 base, with 16 bases between them. CDR3 nucleotides: TGTGCCAGCAGGACAATTAGGCGGGGTTCCTACGAGCAGTACTTC. As protein: CASRTIRRGSYEQYF.

CDR3 residues: CSGRVSGANVLTF. In DNA form, the CDR3 reads TGCAGCGGGAGGGTGTCTGGGGCCAACGTCCTGACTTTC. This chain uses TRBV29-1 with TRBJ2-6, with a weak D call TRBD2 (6 bases). There are 13 residues in the CDR3. Germline CDR1 and CDR2: SQVTM and ANQGSEA. Trimming took off 7 bases at V and 1 base at J, with 8 bases between the two ends. Full variable domain (missing parts from reference TRBV29-1 and TRBJ2-6): SAVISQKPSRDICQRGTSLTIQCQVDSQVTMMFWYRQQPGQSLTLIATANQGSEATYESGFVIDKFPISRPNLTFSTLTVSNMSPEDSSIYLCSGRVSGANVLTFGAGSRLTVL.

This clone appeared once. J is TRBJ1-5 and V is TRBV3-1 (or the pseudogene TRBV3-2); 7 bases agree with TRBD1. This CDR3 has 15 amino acids. Trimming cost V 5 bases and J 5 bases; bases outside gene matches: 9. Per the germline V gene, CDR1 is LGHDT and CDR2 is YNNKEL (reference sequence). As DNA, the CDR3 is TGTGCCAGCAGCGAAGGGGGCAGGGGTTATCAGCCCCAGCATTTT. Amino acids: CASSEGGRGYQPQHF.

This clone showed up just once. V gene TRBV4-1 combines with J gene TRBJ2-6; D is perhaps TRBD1 (6 bases). This CDR3 has 18 amino acids. V was trimmed by 4 bases and J by 2 bases, leaving 18 bases between them. Germline V gene sequence: CDR1 MGHRA, CDR2 YSYEKL. The CDR3 loop reads CASSLQQAGDPGANVLTF. The CDR3 bases are TGCGCCAGCAGCCTCCAACAGGCAGGGGATCCTGGGGCCAACGTCCTGACTTTC.

The V gene is TRBV27, the J gene TRBJ2-7, with 9 bases fitting TRBD1. CDR3 size: 14 residues. Per germline, CDR1 MNHEY and CDR2 SMNVEV (reference sequence). V was clipped by 5 bases and J by 6 bases; unmatched bases: 8. CDR3 loop: CASSAWDREGEQYF. CDR3 sequence (DNA): TGTGCCAGCAGTGCCTGGGACAGGGAAGGCGAGCAGTACTTC.

V is TRBV12-2 and J is TRBJ2-3; TRBD1 is taken as the D call from the table, unchecked against the DNA. TRBV12-2 is a pseudogene. CDR3 length equals 15 residues. The CDR3 DNA follows: TGTGCAAGTCGTTTCCCCGGGACAGGGGGCAATACGCAGTATTTT. Amino acid sequence: CASRFPGTGGNTQYF.

The rearrangement joins TRBV7-3 to TRBJ2-2; TRBD2 is a possible D gene (6 bases). V was clipped by 4 bases and J by 4 bases, with 10 bases between them. The CDR3 contains 14 residues. From germline, CDR1 is SGHTA and CDR2 FQGTGA. For the CDR3, the DNA is TGTGCCAGCAGCTCGCGGAGGGGCACCGGGGAGCTGTTTTTT. Translated: CASSSRRGTGELFF.

The rearrangement links TRBV10-3 to TRBJ2-3; 14 bases are a match to TRBD2. Per germline, CDR1 ENHRY and CDR2 SYGVKD. The CDR3 covers 18 residues. The junction had 10 bases not matched to a gene; V was cut back by 6 bases and J by 2 bases. CDR3 bases: TGTGCCATCAGAGGTCGACAGGGACTAGCGGGGGACACAGATACGCAGTATTTT. Encoded protein: CAIRGRQGLAGDTDTQYF.

The chain uses TRBV19 and TRBJ2-3; tentative D call: TRBD2 (5 bases). Germline CDR1 and CDR2: LNHDA and SQIVND (reference sequence). The CDR3 is 15 amino acids. Trimming pared 4 bases from V and 0 bases from J, leaving 11 bases between. CDR3 in amino acids: CASSTGLGSTDTQYF. The CDR3 DNA reads TGTGCCAGTAGTACTGGACTGGGAAGCACAGATACGCAGTATTTT.